Described below is a single T cell receptor (beta chain) sequence and its context. Germline assignment: CDR1 MNHEY and CDR2 SVGAGI. This CDR3 is 15 amino acids long. V dropped 2 bases and J dropped 4; count of bases not matched to a gene: 4. 5'RACE primed at constant segments yielded TCR alpha and TCR beta cDNA libraries bearing sample barcodes and UMIs. Each CDR3 protein gets one entry after TCRdb re-called the 5' RACE reads with MiXCR. The sample lists roughly 240,000 distinct CDR3 sequences; roughly 15% were seen once. The entry originates in a study of T-cell memory formation after mild COVID-19. The specimen sequenced was PBMCs or a T cell subset sorted from them (not recorded which). The sequence came from a man aged 18 to 35 who had mild COVID-19 (a few samples of this study predate the infection). Cell type and time point are not known. The chain combines TRBV6-5 with TRBJ2-5; TRBD1 aligns across 10 bases. CDR3 region: CASSYRGTGAETQYF. The CDR3 coding sequence is TGTGCCAGCAGTTACCGGGGGACAGGGGCAGAGACCCAGTACTTC.